What follows describes a single T cell receptor (beta chain). Assay: immunoSEQ multiplex PCR; the TCRdb copy retains only in-frame clones and omits some. The table includes 200,000 to 250,000 clones, about 86% detected once. The sample originates from a study of blood T cell repertoires in COVID-19. Germline CDR1 reads LGHDT; CDR2 reads YNNKEL (reference sequence). The CDR3 extends over 16 amino acids. Deletions cut 3 bases from V and 1 base from J, with 13 bases between. The gene calls are TRBV3-1 (or the pseudogene TRBV3-2) and TRBJ1-5; D may be TRBD1 (5 bases). The sequence was collected from a man aged 60 to 75 who had recovered from COVID-19. Sequencing was performed on peripheral blood. CDR3 nucleotide sequence: TGTGCCAGCAGCCATTGGGGGGGTCGGAGCAATCAGCCCCAGCATTTT. This encodes CASSHWGGRSNQPQHF.